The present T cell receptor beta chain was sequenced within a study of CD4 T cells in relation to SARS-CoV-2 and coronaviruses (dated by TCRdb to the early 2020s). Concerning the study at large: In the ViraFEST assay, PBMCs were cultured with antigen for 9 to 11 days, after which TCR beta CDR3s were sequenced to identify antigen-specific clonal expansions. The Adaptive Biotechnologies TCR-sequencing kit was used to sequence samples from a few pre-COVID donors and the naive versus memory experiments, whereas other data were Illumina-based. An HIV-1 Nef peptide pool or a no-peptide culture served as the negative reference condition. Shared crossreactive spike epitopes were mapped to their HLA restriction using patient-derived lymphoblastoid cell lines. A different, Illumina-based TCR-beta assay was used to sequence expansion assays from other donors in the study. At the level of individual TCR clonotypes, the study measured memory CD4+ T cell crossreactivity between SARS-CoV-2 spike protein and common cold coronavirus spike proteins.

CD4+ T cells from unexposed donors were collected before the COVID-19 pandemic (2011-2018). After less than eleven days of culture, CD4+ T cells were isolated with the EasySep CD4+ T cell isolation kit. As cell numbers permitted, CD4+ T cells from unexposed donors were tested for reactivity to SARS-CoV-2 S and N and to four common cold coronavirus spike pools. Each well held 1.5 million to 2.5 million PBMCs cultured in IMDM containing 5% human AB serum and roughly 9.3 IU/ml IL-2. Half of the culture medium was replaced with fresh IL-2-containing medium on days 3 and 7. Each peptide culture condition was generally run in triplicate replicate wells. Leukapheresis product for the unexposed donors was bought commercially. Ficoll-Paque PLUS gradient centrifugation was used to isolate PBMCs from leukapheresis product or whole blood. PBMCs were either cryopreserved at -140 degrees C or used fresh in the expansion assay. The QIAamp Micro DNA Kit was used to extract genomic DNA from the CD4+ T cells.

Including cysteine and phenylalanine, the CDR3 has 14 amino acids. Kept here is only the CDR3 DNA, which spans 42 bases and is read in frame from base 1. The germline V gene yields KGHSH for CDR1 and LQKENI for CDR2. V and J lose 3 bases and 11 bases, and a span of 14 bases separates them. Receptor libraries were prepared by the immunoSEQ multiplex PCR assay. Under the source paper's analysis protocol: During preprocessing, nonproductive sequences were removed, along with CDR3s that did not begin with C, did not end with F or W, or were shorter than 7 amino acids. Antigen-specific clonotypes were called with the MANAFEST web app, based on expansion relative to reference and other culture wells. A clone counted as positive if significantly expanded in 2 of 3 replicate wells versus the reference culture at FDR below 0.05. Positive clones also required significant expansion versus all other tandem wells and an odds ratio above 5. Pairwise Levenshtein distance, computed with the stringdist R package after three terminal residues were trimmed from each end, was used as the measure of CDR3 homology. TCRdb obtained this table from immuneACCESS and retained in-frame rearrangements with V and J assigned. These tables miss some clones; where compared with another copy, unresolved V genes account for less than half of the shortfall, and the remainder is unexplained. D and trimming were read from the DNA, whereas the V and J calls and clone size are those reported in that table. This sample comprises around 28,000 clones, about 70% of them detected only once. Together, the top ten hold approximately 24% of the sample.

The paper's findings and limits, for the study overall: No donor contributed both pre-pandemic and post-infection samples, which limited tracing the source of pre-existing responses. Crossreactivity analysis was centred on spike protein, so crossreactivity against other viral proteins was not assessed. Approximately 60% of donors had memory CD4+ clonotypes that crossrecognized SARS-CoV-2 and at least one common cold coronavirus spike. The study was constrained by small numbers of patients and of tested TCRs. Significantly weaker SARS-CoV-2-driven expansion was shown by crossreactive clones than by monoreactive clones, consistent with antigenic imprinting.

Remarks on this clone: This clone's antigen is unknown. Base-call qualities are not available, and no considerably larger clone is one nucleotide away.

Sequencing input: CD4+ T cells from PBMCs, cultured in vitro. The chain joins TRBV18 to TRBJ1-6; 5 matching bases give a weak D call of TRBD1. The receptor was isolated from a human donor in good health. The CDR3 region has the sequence CASSPRGDLTPLHF. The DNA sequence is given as TGTGCCAGCTCACCCCGGGGGGACTTGACACCCCTCCACTTT.